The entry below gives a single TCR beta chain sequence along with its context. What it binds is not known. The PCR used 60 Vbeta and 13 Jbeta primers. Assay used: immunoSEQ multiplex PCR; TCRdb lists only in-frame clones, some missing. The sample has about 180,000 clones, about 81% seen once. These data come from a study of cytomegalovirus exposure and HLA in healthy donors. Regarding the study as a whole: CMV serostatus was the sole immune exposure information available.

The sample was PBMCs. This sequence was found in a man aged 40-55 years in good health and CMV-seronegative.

The chain's CDR3 is CASSGGNWDTQYF. CDR3 nucleotides: TGTGCCAGCAGTGGGGGCAATTGGGATACGCAGTATTTT. This chain uses TRBV2 with TRBJ2-3; D is perhaps TRBD1 (5 bases). This CDR3 is built from 13 residues. The germline V gene has CDR1 SNHLY and CDR2 FYNNEI. V shed 4 bases and J shed 6 bases, with 11 bases lying between them.